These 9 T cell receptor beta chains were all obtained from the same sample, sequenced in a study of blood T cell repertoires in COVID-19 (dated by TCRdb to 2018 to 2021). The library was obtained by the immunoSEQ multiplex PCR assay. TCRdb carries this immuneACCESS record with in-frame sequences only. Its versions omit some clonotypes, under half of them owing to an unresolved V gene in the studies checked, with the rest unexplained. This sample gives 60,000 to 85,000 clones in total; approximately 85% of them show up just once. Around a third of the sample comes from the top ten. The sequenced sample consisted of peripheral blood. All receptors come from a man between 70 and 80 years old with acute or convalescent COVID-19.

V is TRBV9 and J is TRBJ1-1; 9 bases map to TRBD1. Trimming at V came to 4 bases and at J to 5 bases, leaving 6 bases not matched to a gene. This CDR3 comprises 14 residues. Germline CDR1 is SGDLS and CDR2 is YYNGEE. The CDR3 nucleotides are TGTGCCAGCAGCCTACAGGGGGCGGGAACTGAAGCTTTCTTT. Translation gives CASSLQGAGTEAFF. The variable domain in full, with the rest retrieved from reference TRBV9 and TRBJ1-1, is DSGVTQTPKHLITATGQRVTLRCSPRSGDLSVYWYQQSLDQGLQFLIQYYNGEERAKGNILERFSAQQFPDLHSELNLSSLELGDSALYFCASSLQGAGTEAFFGQGTRLTVV.

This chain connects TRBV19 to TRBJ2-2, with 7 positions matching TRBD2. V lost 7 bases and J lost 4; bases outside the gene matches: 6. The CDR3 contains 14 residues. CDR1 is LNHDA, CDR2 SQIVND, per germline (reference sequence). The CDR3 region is CASKREVGTGELFF. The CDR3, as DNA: TGTGCCAGTAAACGGGAGGTGGGCACCGGGGAGCTGTTTTTT.

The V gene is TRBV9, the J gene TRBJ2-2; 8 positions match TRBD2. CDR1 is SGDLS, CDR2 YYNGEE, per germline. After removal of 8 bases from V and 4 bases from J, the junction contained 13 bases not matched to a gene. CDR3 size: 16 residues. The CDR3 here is CASHLGVAGGTGELFF. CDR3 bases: TGTGCCAGTCACCTCGGGGTCGCGGGGGGCACCGGGGAGCTGTTTTTT.

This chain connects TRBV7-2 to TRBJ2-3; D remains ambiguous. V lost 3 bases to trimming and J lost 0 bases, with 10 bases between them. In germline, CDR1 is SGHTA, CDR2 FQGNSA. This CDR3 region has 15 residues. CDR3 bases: TGTGCCAGCAGCTTTGACGGCGGAAGCACAGATACGCAGTATTTT. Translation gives CASSFDGGSTDTQYF.

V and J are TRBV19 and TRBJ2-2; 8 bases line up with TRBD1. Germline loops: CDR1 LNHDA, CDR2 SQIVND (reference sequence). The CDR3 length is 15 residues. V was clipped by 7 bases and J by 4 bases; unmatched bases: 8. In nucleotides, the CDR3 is TGTGCCAGTATCCCGACAGGGGCGGTCACCGGGGAGCTGTTTTTT. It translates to CASIPTGAVTGELFF.

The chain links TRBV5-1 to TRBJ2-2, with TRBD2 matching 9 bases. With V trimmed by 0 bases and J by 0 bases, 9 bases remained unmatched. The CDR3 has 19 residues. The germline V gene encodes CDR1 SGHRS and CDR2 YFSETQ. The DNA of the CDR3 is TGCGCCAGCAGCTTGGATCGACTAGCGGCACTGTCGAACACCGGGGAGCTGTTTTTT. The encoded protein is CASSLDRLAALSNTGELFF. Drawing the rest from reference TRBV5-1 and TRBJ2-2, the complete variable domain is KAGVTQTPRYLIKTRGQQVTLSCSPISGHRSVSWYQQTPGQGLQFLFEYFSETQRNKGNFPGRFSGRQFSNSRSEMNVSTLELGDSALYLCASSLDRLAALSNTGELFFGEGSRLTVL.

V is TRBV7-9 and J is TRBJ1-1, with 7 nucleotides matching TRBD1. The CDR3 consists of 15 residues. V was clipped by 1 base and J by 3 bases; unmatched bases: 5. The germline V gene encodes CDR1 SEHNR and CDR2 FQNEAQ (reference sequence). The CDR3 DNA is TGTGCCAGCAGCTTAGGGGCAGGGGGTTACACTGAAGCTTTCTTT. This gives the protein CASSLGAGGYTEAFF.

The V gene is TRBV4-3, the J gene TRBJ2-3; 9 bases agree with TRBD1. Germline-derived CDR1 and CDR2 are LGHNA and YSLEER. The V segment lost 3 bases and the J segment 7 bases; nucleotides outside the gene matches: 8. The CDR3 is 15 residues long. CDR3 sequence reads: CASSQGQGIVYTQYF. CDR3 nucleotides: TGCGCCAGCAGCCAGGGACAGGGCATCGTGTATACGCAGTATTTT.

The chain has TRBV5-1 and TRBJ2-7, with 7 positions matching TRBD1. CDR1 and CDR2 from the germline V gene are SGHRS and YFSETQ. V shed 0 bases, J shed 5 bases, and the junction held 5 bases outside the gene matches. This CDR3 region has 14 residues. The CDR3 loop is CASSLEKGANEQYF. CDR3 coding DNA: TGCGCCAGCAGCTTGGAAAAGGGGGCCAACGAGCAGTACTTC.